This record covers a single T cell receptor beta chain. This sample is part of a study of blood T cell repertoires in COVID-19. Overall study: Samples representing acute and convalescent COVID-19 were sourced from the United States, Italy and Spain.

Per the original data handling: Researchers report that nucleated cell counts were estimated from reference gene primer amplification. Here immunoSEQ multiplex PCR was the method, and the copy in TCRdb shows in-frame clones only, minus some. From that table come the V and J calls and clone size; the DNA was used to work out D and trimming. The sample lists approximately 200,000 clones, around 85% seen once, with 15% to 20% in the top ten. Seattle enrolled patients during active infection and tracked them longitudinally. The CDR3 spans 16 residues. The V gene end was trimmed by 4 bases and the J gene end by 4 bases; junction bases not matched to a gene: 11. Germline CDR1 SGDLS, CDR2 YYNGEE.

The sample taken for sequencing was peripheral blood. This TCR was sampled from a person aged 65 to 79 with COVID-19, enrolled during active disease. The chain recombines TRBV9 with TRBJ2-5, with 9 bases fitting TRBD1. CDR3 residues: CASSPRDRAVLETQYF. The DNA for the CDR3 is TGTGCCAGCAGCCCCCGGGACAGGGCTGTACTAGAGACCCAGTACTTC.